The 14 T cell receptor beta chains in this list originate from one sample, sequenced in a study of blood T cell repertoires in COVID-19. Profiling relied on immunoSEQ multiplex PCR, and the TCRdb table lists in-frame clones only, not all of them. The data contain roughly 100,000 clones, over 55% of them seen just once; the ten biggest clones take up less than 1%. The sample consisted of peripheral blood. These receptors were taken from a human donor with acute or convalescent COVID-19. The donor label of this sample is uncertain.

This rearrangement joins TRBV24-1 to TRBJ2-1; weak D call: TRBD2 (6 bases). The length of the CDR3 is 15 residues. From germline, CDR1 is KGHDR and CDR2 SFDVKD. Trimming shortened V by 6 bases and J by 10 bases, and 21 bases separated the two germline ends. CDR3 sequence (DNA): TGTGCCACCAGTTATCGGGACTTAGCCTCGGGGGAGCAGTTCTTC. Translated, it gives CATSYRDLASGEQFF.

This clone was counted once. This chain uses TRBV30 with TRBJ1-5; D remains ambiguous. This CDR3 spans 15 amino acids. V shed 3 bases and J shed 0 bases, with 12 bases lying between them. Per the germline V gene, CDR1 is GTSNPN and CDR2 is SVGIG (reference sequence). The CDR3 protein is CAWSPPGISNQPQHF. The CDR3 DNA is TGTGCCTGGAGCCCCCCCGGGATTAGCAATCAGCCCCAGCATTTT.

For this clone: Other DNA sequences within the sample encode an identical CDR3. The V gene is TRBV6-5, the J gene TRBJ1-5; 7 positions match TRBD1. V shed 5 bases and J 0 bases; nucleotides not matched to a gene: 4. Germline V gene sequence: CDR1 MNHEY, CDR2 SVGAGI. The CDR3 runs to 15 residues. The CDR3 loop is CASSRDSYSNQPQHF. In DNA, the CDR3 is TGTGCCAGCAGTCGGGACAGCTATAGCAATCAGCCCCAGCATTTT.

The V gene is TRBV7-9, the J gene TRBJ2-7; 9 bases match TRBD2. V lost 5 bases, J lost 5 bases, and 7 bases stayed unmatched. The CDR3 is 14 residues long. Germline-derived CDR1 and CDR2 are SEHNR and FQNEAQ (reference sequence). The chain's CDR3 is CASSASGVGHEQYF. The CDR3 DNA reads TGTGCCAGCAGCGCTAGCGGGGTTGGCCACGAGCAGTACTTC.

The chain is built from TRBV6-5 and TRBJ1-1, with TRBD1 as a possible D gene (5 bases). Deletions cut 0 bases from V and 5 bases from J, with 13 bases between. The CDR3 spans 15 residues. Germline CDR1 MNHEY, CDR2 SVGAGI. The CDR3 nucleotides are TGTGCCAGCAGTTACTCGAGGCAGGGAGGGACTGAAGCTTTCTTT. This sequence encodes CASSYSRQGGTEAFF.

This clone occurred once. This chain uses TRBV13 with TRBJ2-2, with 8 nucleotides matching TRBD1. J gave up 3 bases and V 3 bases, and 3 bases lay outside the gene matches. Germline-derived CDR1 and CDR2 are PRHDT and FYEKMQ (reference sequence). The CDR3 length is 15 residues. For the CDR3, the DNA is TGTGCCAGCAGCTTTCAGGGGGCGGACACCGGGGAGCTGTTTTTT. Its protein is CASSFQGADTGELFF. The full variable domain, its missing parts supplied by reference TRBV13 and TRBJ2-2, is AAGVIQSPRHLIKEKRETATLKCYPIPRHDTVYWYQQGPGQDPQFLISFYEKMQSDKGSIPDRFSAQQFSDYHSELNMSSLELGDSALYFCASSFQGADTGELFFGEGSRLTVL.

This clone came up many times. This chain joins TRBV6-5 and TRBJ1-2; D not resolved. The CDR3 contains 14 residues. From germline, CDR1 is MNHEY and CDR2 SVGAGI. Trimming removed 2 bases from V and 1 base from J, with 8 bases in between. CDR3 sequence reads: CASSYAGYNYGYTF. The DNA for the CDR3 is TGTGCCAGCAGTTACGCCGGTTATAACTATGGCTACACCTTC.

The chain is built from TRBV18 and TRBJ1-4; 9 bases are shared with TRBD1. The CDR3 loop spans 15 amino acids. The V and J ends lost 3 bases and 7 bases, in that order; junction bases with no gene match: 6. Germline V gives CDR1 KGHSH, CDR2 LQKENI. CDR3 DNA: TGTGCCAGCTCACCGGGACAGGGTCGGGGTGAAAAACTGTTTTTT. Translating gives CASSPGQGRGEKLFF.

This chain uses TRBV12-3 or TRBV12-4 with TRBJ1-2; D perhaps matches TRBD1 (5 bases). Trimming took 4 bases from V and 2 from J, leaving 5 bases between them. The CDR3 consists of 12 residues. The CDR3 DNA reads TGTGCCAGCAGTTCAGGGAACTATGGCTACACCTTC. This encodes CASSSGNYGYTF.

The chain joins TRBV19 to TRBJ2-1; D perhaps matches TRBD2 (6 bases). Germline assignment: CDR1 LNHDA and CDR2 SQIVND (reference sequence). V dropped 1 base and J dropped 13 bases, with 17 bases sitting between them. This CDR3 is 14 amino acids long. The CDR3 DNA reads TGTGCCAGTAGTATAGTTTTGGGGACTGACAGTCAGTTCTTC. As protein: CASSIVLGTDSQFF.

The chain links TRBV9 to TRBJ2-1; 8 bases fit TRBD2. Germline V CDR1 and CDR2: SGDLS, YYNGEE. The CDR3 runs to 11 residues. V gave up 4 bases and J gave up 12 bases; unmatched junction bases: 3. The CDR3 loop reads CASSSSGGQFF. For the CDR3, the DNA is TGTGCCAGCAGCTCGAGCGGGGGGCAGTTCTTC.

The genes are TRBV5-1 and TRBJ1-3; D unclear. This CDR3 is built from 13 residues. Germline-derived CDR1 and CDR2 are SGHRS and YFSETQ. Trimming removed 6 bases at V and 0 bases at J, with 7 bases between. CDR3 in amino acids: CASKENSGNTIYF. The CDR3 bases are TGCGCCAGCAAGGAGAACTCTGGAAACACCATATATTTT.

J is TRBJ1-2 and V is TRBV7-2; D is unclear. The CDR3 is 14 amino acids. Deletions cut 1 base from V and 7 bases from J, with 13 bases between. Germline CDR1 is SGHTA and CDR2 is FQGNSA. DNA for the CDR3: TGTGCCAGCAGCTTAGGGCAGGCCTTGAGTGGCTACACCTTC. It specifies CASSLGQALSGYTF.

The CDR3 reads CATSRDNKGWLFF. For the CDR3, the DNA is TGTGCCACCAGCAGAGATAATAAGGGGTGGCTGTTTTTT. V is TRBV15 and J is TRBJ2-2; D might be TRBD1 (5 bases). CDR3 size: 13 residues. V shed 0 bases and J shed 13 bases, with 12 bases lying between them. Germline values: CDR1 LNHNV, CDR2 YYDKDF (reference sequence).